This passage covers 21 T cell receptor beta chains from one sample sequenced in a study of post-analysis software for immune sequencing data. Whole-study results and caveats: A handful of TRBV segments occurring more often in patients than controls included TRBV5-6, TRBV5-1 and TRBV20-1.

No antigen has been assigned to these receptors. Every TCR beta cDNA library bore unique molecular identifiers. TCRdb passed the PCR reads through MiXCR, listing each CDR3 protein once. The table records roughly 800,000 distinct CDR3 sequences, approximately 50% of them present only once. Sequencing was performed on blood. The receptor set was obtained from a girl aged 10-17 years with multiple sclerosis.

V gene TRBV7-6 combines with J gene TRBJ2-7; 11 bases are a match to TRBD2. Germline CDR1 reads SGHVS; CDR2 reads FNYEAQ. The CDR3 consists of 14 residues. V lost 5 bases and J lost 4; bases outside the gene matches: 4. The CDR3 is CASSPVAGGYEQYF. The DNA of the CDR3 is TGTGCCAGCAGCCCGGTAGCGGGAGGGTACGAGCAGTACTTC.

The gene calls are TRBV27 and TRBJ1-4; possibly TRBD1 for D (5 bases). The CDR3 length is 13 residues. The germline V gene has CDR1 MNHEY and CDR2 SMNVEV (reference sequence). V was pared by 1 base and J by 8 bases, with 8 bases between. CDR3 in DNA: TGTGCCAGCAGTTTATGGGGACGGGAAAAACTGTTTTTT. Translation: CASSLWGREKLFF.

The gene calls are TRBV6-2 or TRBV6-3 and TRBJ2-1, with D unresolved. CDR1 is MNHEY, CDR2 SVGEGT, per germline. This CDR3 is built from 14 residues. With 6 bases removed from V and 6 bases from J, the gap between germline ends came to 15 bases. In DNA, the CDR3 is TGTGCCAGCAGCCCCGGCACTCTTATCAATGAGCAGTTCTTC. Its protein product is CASSPGTLINEQFF.

The CDR3 sequence: CSARDHKGSNEKLFF. In DNA, the CDR3 is TGCAGTGCTAGAGATCATAAAGGGTCTAATGAAAAACTGTTTTTT. The chain links TRBV20-1 to TRBJ1-4; D is unresolved. The CDR3 runs 15 residues. The V gene lost 0 bases and the J gene lost 3 bases, with 11 bases spanning the gap. Germline CDR1 and CDR2: DFQATT and SNEGSKA (reference sequence).

This clonotype was seen only a few times. The chain recombines TRBV5-1 with TRBJ2-7; D gene ambiguous. The V end was cut by 4 bases, the J end by 3 bases, with 14 bases between. Germline V gene lookup returns CDR1 SGHRS and CDR2 YFSETQ. This CDR3 has 14 residues. The CDR3, as DNA: TGCGCCAGCAGCGCTGGTGCCCTATACTACGAGCAGTACTTC. It encodes CASSAGALYYEQYF.

There are a few counts of this clonotype. An end of the junction differs from the germline gene, which may be a read error. This chain uses TRBV29-1 with TRBJ2-7; D tentatively fits TRBD1 or TRBD2 (5 bases each). The CDR3 extends over 12 amino acids. Germline V lookup: CDR1 SQVTM, CDR2 ANQGSEA. CDR3 nucleotides: TGCAACGTTGAGGGCCAGGGTTCCGAGCAGTACTTC. Its protein is CNVEGQGSEQYF.

This clonotype turned up a few times. The chain's CDR3 is CAISESSLAGGTNNEQFF. As DNA, the CDR3 is TGTGCCATCAGTGAGTCGAGTCTGGCGGGAGGAACCAACAATGAGCAGTTCTTC. The rearrangement links TRBV10-3 to TRBJ2-1, with 8 bases fitting TRBD2. The CDR3 runs 18 residues. Unmatched junction bases numbered 12, after V lost 0 bases and J lost 5 bases. Germline values: CDR1 ENHRY, CDR2 SYGVKD.

The chain couples TRBV7-6 to TRBJ2-5, with 12 bases aligning to TRBD2. The end of the DNA aligns better with TRBJ2-7, so the J call may be wrong. The V gene's germline CDR1 is SGHVS and CDR2 FNYEAQ. The CDR3 is 19 residues long. This CDR3 reads CASSLSLTSGSQIPYEQYF. Here the CDR3 DNA reads TGTGCCAGCAGCTTATCCCTGACTAGCGGGAGCCAAATCCCATACGAGCAGTACTTC.

The V gene is TRBV6-6, the J gene TRBJ2-7; D is unclear. CDR1 is MNHNY and CDR2 is SVGAGI in the germline V gene (reference sequence). V lost 0 bases, J lost 4 bases, and 16 bases lay in between. The CDR3 runs to 16 residues. The CDR3 reads CASSYSPAPLYYEQYF. The CDR3 coding sequence is TGTGCCAGCAGTTACTCCCCAGCTCCCCTTTATTACGAGCAGTACTTC.

This clonotype was counted a few times. The J gene is TRBJ2-7, the V gene TRBV10-3, with 11 bases matching TRBD2. Trimming took 3 bases from V and 4 from J; bases not matched to a gene: 5. Germline V gene data show CDR1 as ENHRY and CDR2 as SYGVKD. The CDR3 has 15 amino acids. The CDR3 sequence: CAISDVAGGSYEQYF. Here the CDR3 DNA reads TGTGCCATCAGTGACGTAGCGGGAGGGAGTTACGAGCAGTACTTC.

The chain links TRBV4-2 to TRBJ1-5, with unresolved D. The germline V and J ends were trimmed by 0 bases and 3 bases, with 6 bases remaining between them. The length of the CDR3 is 14 residues. Germline-derived CDR1 and CDR2 are LGHNA and YNFKEQ. The CDR3 region has the DNA TGTGCCAGCAGCCAAGACAGTTACAATCAGCCCCAGCATTTT. It translates to CASSQDSYNQPQHF.

This clonotype came up a few times. V is TRBV27 and J is TRBJ2-5; D gene uncertain. Trimming stripped 6 bases from V and 5 bases from J, with 16 bases between. The CDR3 has 14 residues. Germline values: CDR1 MNHEY, CDR2 SMNVEV (reference sequence). The CDR3 bases are TGTGCCAGCAGAGCGTCAGGACCTCTCGAGACCCAGTACTTC. This encodes CASRASGPLETQYF.

In its sample, this clonotype was seen a few times. V gene TRBV5-1 combines with J gene TRBJ1-1; the match to TRBD1 covers 8 bases. In germline, CDR1 is SGHRS, CDR2 YFSETQ. Trimming cost V 4 bases and J 3 bases; bases outside gene matches: 8. This CDR3 has 15 residues. CDR3 DNA sequence: TGCGCCAGCAGCACAAAGGACAGGGCGGACACTGAAGCTTTCTTT. Translating gives CASSTKDRADTEAFF.

This clonotype showed up just once. The CDR3 bases are TGTGCCAGCAGCCAAACCCGGACTAGCTACGAGACCCAGTACTTC. Translated: CASSQTRTSYETQYF. This sequence joins TRBV3-1 and TRBJ2-5, with TRBD2 matching over 8 bases. The CDR3 runs 15 residues. CDR1 LGHDT and CDR2 YNNKEL come from the germline V gene (reference sequence). J gave up 5 bases and V 2 bases, and 7 bases lay outside the gene matches.

This clonotype was counted a single time. The V gene is TRBV7-3, the J gene TRBJ1-1; perhaps TRBD1 as D (6 bases). V lost 5 bases to trimming and J lost 1 base, with 11 bases between them. CDR3 length: 14 residues. Germline-derived CDR1 and CDR2 are SGHTA and FQGTGA. This CDR3 is CASSITGTNTEAFF. For the CDR3, the DNA is TGTGCCAGCAGCATTACAGGGACGAACACTGAAGCTTTCTTT.

Of note for this clonotype: An end of the junction does not agree with germline; a read error may underlie this. The chain joins TRBV5-1 to TRBJ2-6, with D perhaps assigned TRBD1 or TRBD2 (5 bases each). The CDR3 loop spans 16 amino acids. Germline V gives CDR1 SGHRS, CDR2 YFSETQ. The CDR3 nucleotides are TGTGCCAGCAGCTTGGGACGGAGCTCTGGGGCCAACGTCCTGACTTTC. Protein product: CASSLGRSSGANVLTF.

This clonotype was found a few times. The CDR3: CASSYLSASVLGGSSYNSPLHF. The CDR3 bases are TGTGCCAGCAGTTACCTCTCAGCGTCGGTCCTGGGGGGTAGCTCCTATAATTCACCCCTCCACTTT. This chain connects TRBV6-5 to TRBJ1-6; a weak D match, TRBD1 (5 bases). From germline, CDR1 is MNHEY and CDR2 SVGAGI. There are 22 residues in the CDR3. V lost 2 bases to trimming and J lost 0 bases, with 26 bases between them.

This clonotype has more than one count but fewer than ten. The chain joins TRBV10-2 to TRBJ2-5; 7 nucleotides line up with TRBD1. V shed 4 bases, J shed 4 bases, and the junction held 6 bases outside the gene matches. CDR1 is WSHSY and CDR2 is SAAADI in the germline V gene. This CDR3 region has 14 residues. CDR3 nucleotides: TGCGCCAGCAGTGTGACAGGGTCTAGAGAGACCCAGTACTTC. Its translation: CASSVTGSRETQYF.

A few counts support this clonotype. The V and J genes are TRBV27 and TRBJ1-1; D possibly corresponds to TRBD1 (5 bases). This CDR3 spans 13 amino acids. V dropped 5 bases and J dropped 3 bases, with 10 bases sitting between them. The germline CDR1 and CDR2 sequences are MNHEY and SMNVEV (reference sequence). The CDR3 loop reads CASSPQGYTEAFF. The CDR3 bases are TGTGCCAGCAGTCCTCAGGGTTACACTGAAGCTTTCTTT.

The chain uses TRBV29-1 and TRBJ2-4; the match to TRBD2 covers 10 bases. This CDR3 is 13 amino acids long. V lost 4 bases, J lost 4 bases, and 1 base stayed unmatched. CDR1 and CDR2 from the germline V gene are SQVTM and ANQGSEA. This CDR3 is CSVALAGKNIQYF. CDR3 DNA: TGCAGCGTTGCACTAGCGGGGAAAAACATTCAGTACTTC.

The chain joins TRBV7-3 to TRBJ2-3, with TRBD1 as a possible D gene (5 bases). This CDR3 contains 17 residues. Germline V gene sequence: CDR1 SGHTA, CDR2 FQGTGA. The V gene lost 0 bases and the J gene lost 0 bases, with 13 bases spanning the gap. This CDR3 reads CASSLTGLQTSTDTQYF. The CDR3 nucleotides are TGTGCCAGCAGCTTAACGGGGCTGCAAACTAGCACAGATACGCAGTATTTT.